The rows below give T cell receptor beta chains drawn from one sample of a study of prognosis after radiotherapy for stage I lung cancer. TCRdb re-called the multiplex PCR reads with MiXCR, one entry per CDR3 protein. The data show 50,000 to 75,000 distinct CDR3 sequences, 26% seen once. Sequenced here: PBMCs, sampled before or after stereotactic body radiation therapy (not recorded which). Source of these receptors: a donor aged 50 or older with non-small cell lung cancer. CDR3s include the opening cysteine and the closing phenylalanine or tryptophan. A D gene is named only where the DNA matches it firmly. Only some rows state a clone size, as once, few, many or a class for expanded clones.

>many|TRBV18|TRBJ1-2|TRBD1
CASSPSDRLGGYTF
TGTGCCAGCTCACCATCGGACAGGCTGGGGGGCTACACCTTC
>many|TRBV28|TRBJ2-1|TRBD2
CASSPPGGSYNEQFF
TGTGCCAGCAGTCCCCCGGGAGGGTCCTACAATGAGCAGTTCTTC
>many|TRBV15|TRBJ1-2|.
CATSRQGPNYGYTF
TGTGCCACCAGCAGACAGGGTCCTAACTATGGCTACACCTTC
>many|TRBV18|TRBJ2-3|TRBD2
CASSPAGTSGGDTQYF
TGTGCCAGCTCACCGGCCGGGACTAGCGGGGGGGATACGCAGTATTTT
>few|TRBV4-2|TRBJ2-2|TRBD2
CASSHFPPGLAGGPNTGELFF
TGTGCCAGCAGCCACTTCCCCCCGGGACTAGCGGGGGGCCCGAACACCGGGGAGCTGTTTTTT
>many|TRBV6-1|TRBJ1-5|.
CASSPTGRGNQPQHF
TGTGCCAGCAGCCCCACAGGGAGAGGCAATCAGCCCCAGCATTTT
>many|TRBV7-8|TRBJ1-2|.
CASTSLQGSYGYTF
TGTGCCAGCACCTCGCTCCAGGGGTCCTATGGCTACACCTTC
>many|TRBV6-1|TRBJ1-5|TRBD1
CASSDWTGGNQPQHF
TGTGCCAGCAGTGATTGGACAGGGGGGAATCAGCCCCAGCATTTT
>many|TRBV9|TRBJ2-2|.
CASSVERTEPTGELFF
TGTGCCAGCAGCGTAGAAAGGACAGAACCAACCGGGGAGCTGTTTTTT
>.|TRBV6-9|TRBJ1-2|TRBD1
CASSYSKGMTGASYGYAF
TGTGCCAGCAGTTACTCGAAAGGAATGACAGGGGCTTCGTATGGCTACGCCTTC
>many|TRBV20-1|TRBJ2-7|.
CSATAGNLAYEQYF
TGCAGTGCTACAGCAGGGAACCTAGCTTACGAGCAGTACTTC